These T cell receptor beta chains were read from a single sample in a study of shared clonotypes between healthy human individuals. Clones were read by immunoSEQ multiplex PCR, and TCRdb kept only the in-frame ones, dropping some. The data hold 550,000 to 850,000 clones, with around 72% observed a single time. Sequenced sample: memory CD4+ T cells sorted from blood. The receptors were sampled from a woman between 25 and 40 years old in good health. Each CDR3 is given with its conserved first and last residue. The order of the fields is J gene, D gene, clone size, V gene, CDR3 DNA, CDR3 protein. A D gene is named only where the DNA matches it firmly. Rows give clone size only sometimes, using once, few, many, or a class for an expanded clone.

>TRBJ2-3|NA|NA|TRBV11-3
TGTGCCAGCAACCGGGGACTCGGGCCGCAGTATTTT
CASNRGLGPQYF
>TRBJ1-5|NA|many|TRBV7-8
TGTGCCAGCAGCTTAGGAGGGGCGGGTCAGCCCCAGCATTTT
CASSLGGAGQPQHF
>TRBJ1-4|NA|NA|TRBV2
TGTGCCAGCAGTGGGGGCCTTTCGGCAAAACTGTTTTTT
CASSGGLSAKLFF
>TRBJ2-3|TRBD1|NA|TRBV15
TGTGCCACCAGCCGGGACAGGGGGTCGGATACGCAGTATTTT
CATSRDRGSDTQYF
>TRBJ1-1|NA|NA|TRBV30
TGTGCCTGGGGTGACAGTTCCGATCTAGCTTTCTTT
CAWGDSSDLAFF
>TRBJ1-1|NA|few|TRBV27
TGTGCCAGCAGTTTGCAGGGGATGAACACTGAAGCTTTCTTT
CASSLQGMNTEAFF
>TRBJ2-2|NA|NA|TRBV7-3
TGTGCCAGCAGCTTAACGCCGGAGGGAGGACGAACCGGGGAGCTGTTTTTT
CASSLTPEGGRTGELFF
>TRBJ1-1|NA|few|TRBV5-6
TGTGCCAGCAGCTCTTCTCGACAGGCCACTGAAGCTTTCTTT
CASSSSRQATEAFF
>TRBJ2-2|TRBD2|NA|TRBV2
TGTGCCAGCAGGTCATTAGCGGGAATCACCGGGGAGCTGTTTTTT
CASRSLAGITGELFF
>TRBJ1-2|TRBD1|NA|TRBV28
TGTGCCAGCAGTTTACCAGGACAGGTTTTGACCTTC
CASSLPGQVLTF
>TRBJ1-3|TRBD1|NA|TRBV28
TGTGCCAGCAGCTCAGGACAGGGAGATGGAAACACCATATATTTT
CASSSGQGDGNTIYF
>TRBJ2-7|NA|many|TRBV6-5
TGTGCCAGCACCCGGGACTTCAGCTCCTACGAGCAGTACTTC
CASTRDFSSYEQYF
>TRBJ2-6|TRBD1|NA|TRBV5-5
TGTGCCAGCAGCTCGACAGGGACGACCTCTGGGGCCAACGTCCTGACTTTC
CASSSTGTTSGANVLTF
>TRBJ2-3|TRBD2|NA|TRBV27
TGTGCCAGCACCCCCTTGGGACTAGCGGGAGGCGGTCATAGCACAGATACGCAGTATTTT
CASTPLGLAGGGHSTDTQYF
>TRBJ2-7|NA|NA|TRBV6-5
TGTGCCAGCAGTTACTCAGTTAGGGAAGAGCAGTACTTC
CASSYSVREEQYF
>TRBJ2-1|TRBD2|NA|TRBV5-1
TGCGCCAGCAGCTTGGGCTTAGCGGGAGGACCCTACAATGAGCAGTTCTTC
CASSLGLAGGPYNEQFF
>TRBJ2-5|NA|NA|TRBV28
TGTGCCAGCAGGCTGTGGGGTGACGCGGGGACCCAGTACTTC
CASRLWGDAGTQYF
>TRBJ2-3|NA|NA|TRBV7-2
TGTGCCAGCAGCTCGGATGGAGATACGCAGTATTTT
CASSSDGDTQYF
>TRBJ1-4|NA|NA|TRBV28
TGTGCCAGCAGTAGCCCGGGACGGATAAATGAAAAACTGTTTTTT
CASSSPGRINEKLFF